The TCR beta chain under discussion was sequenced for a study of CD8 T cells in ankylosing spondylitis (dated by TCRdb to about 2017). With respect to the entire study: The study profiled T cell receptor beta repertoires in healthy donors and ankylosing spondylitis patients to find disease-linked TCR variants. The full study cohort comprised around 25 ankylosing spondylitis patients and about a hundred healthy donors. Peripheral blood samples were taken, and synovial fluid was additionally collected from ankylosing spondylitis patients.

Summary of the overall study and its limitations: The disease-linked clones were reported as significantly enriched in matched synovial fluid samples from ankylosing spondylitis patients. Some of the motif variants had been reported before in the synovial fluid and blood of reactive arthritis patients, a finding that suggests common disease-initiation mechanisms. Blood from ankylosing spondylitis patients appeared to be characterized by a TCR beta motif made up of several highly homologous amino acid variants. In peripheral blood, the disease-linked clones were found at relatively low frequencies and had a CD8+ phenotype.

This clonotype was seen at least ten times. Its target antigen remains unknown. One base away there is no much larger clone; base qualities are not given. These reads were obtained on an Illumina HiSeq 2500. Quantitative 5'-RACE with molecular barcodes was the method used to prepare the TCR beta libraries. Regarding the original processing steps: Disease-linked TCR variants were identified with a new computational method built on a probabilistic model of VDJ rearrangement. TCRdb's own reprocessing of the public reads used fastp at Q25 and MiXCR and kept productive beta chains. Here each entry gathers all rows of one CDR3 protein and keeps the most common genes and DNA. The V and J calls here are based on TCRdb, not the publication. This sample comprises around 130,000 distinct CDR3 sequences, around 7% of them detected only once. Clones ranked in the top ten supply 10% to 15% of the sample. The junction shows trimming of 3 bases on V and 1 base on J, and the gene matches do not reach 3 bases of it. From cysteine to phenylalanine, the CDR3 is 16 amino acids long. Left in the record is the CDR3 DNA by itself, 48 bases read in frame from the first base.

The source is a male donor with ankylosing spondylitis or in good health (not recorded which). The rearrangement joined TRBV12-3 or TRBV12-4 to TRBJ1-1; 12 central nucleotides agree with TRBD1. Source material: blood, either unsorted or a sorted T cell fraction (not recorded which). CDR3 reads: CASSLGTGGRNTEAFF. The DNA reads as follows: TGTGCCAGCAGTTTGGGGACAGGGGGCAGGAACACTGAAGCTTTCTTT.